This is a list of T cell receptor beta chains from one sample in a study of blood T cell repertoires in COVID-19. The assay was immunoSEQ multiplex PCR, and TCRdb's table has in-frame clones only and misses some. Of 200,000 to 300,000 clones in the sample, about 68% were seen once. The sequencing input was peripheral blood. These receptors all come from a woman aged 80 or over with acute or convalescent COVID-19. The CDR3 runs from the conserved cysteine through the conserved F or W. Fields, in order: CDR3 DNA, CDR3 protein, clone size, V gene, D gene, J gene. D genes are given only for firm matches. Some rows mark clone size as missing; the rest say once, few, many or name a class of expanded clone.

TGTGCCAGTACCCGAGGCCAGGGAGGCGATGAGCAGTTCTTC CASTRGQGGDEQFF once TRBV19 - TRBJ2-1
TGTGCCAGCTCACCATATCACGGGGGGCAAGAGACCCAGTACTTC CASSPYHGGQETQYF - TRBV18 TRBD2 TRBJ2-5
TGTGCCAGCAGCCCGGGACAGGGGGATGGCTACACCTTC CASSPGQGDGYTF - TRBV7-9 TRBD1 TRBJ1-2
TGTGCCACCAGTGATAAGCAGGACACCGCCCGTAATGAGCAGTTCTTC CATSDKQDTARNEQFF - TRBV24-1 - TRBJ2-1
TGTGCCAGCAGCCCCCGGGGCGGCGCGGGGGTTGAACACACTAACTATGGCTACACCTTC CASSPRGGAGVEHTNYGYTF - TRBV9 - TRBJ1-2
TGTGCCAGCAGTGACCAGTTCATGAACACTGAAGCTTTCTTT CASSDQFMNTEAFF few TRBV6-1 - TRBJ1-1
TGTGCCAGCAGCTTAGGGGCAGGGAATAGCAATCAGCCCCAGCATTTT CASSLGAGNSNQPQHF - TRBV7-2 - TRBJ1-5
TGTGCCAGCAGTTTAGACAGGGGGCAAGGTCAGCCCCAGCATTTT CASSLDRGQGQPQHF few TRBV27 TRBD1 TRBJ1-5
TGTGCCAGCAGCCAGGGGGCTAACACTGAAGCTTTCTTT CASSQGANTEAFF - TRBV3-1/TRBV3-2 - TRBJ1-1
TGTGCCAGCAGCTTAGTTGGGAGCGGAGAGCAGTACTTC CASSLVGSGEQYF - TRBV7-9 - TRBJ2-7
TGTGCCAGCAGCTTAGCGCTGGATGGAACGGGCACTGAAGCTTTCTTT CASSLALDGTGTEAFF - TRBV7-8 - TRBJ1-1
TGTGCCTGGAGTGTACGGGCGGGCACTGAAGCTTTCTTT CAWSVRAGTEAFF few TRBV30 - TRBJ1-1
TGTGCCAGCAGCGTAGGAATAGGGGTCTACAATGAGCAGTTCTTC CASSVGIGVYNEQFF - TRBV9 - TRBJ2-1
TGTGCCAGCAGCTCGGACAGGGGAAATGAAAAACTGTTTTTT CASSSDRGNEKLFF - TRBV7-9 TRBD1 TRBJ1-4
TGTGCCAGCAGCGCGGGGATGATGGAGGGCTATGGCTACACCTTC CASSAGMMEGYGYTF - TRBV5-5 - TRBJ1-2
TGTGCCAGCAGCTTTAGCTCTGGAAACACCATATATTTT CASSFSSGNTIYF - TRBV13 - TRBJ1-3
TGTGCCAGCAGTTACGACCAGGGCGTTTATGGCTACACCTTC CASSYDQGVYGYTF - TRBV6-5 - TRBJ1-2
TGTGCCAGCAGCAACCGGGACAGGGGCGGAACAAGTACCGGGGAGCTGTTTTTT CASSNRDRGGTSTGELFF once TRBV7-3 TRBD1 TRBJ2-2
TGTGCCAGCAGCTCGGGTGGGGGGAAATACAATGAGCAGTTCTTC CASSSGGGKYNEQFF - TRBV7-2 - TRBJ2-1
TGTGCCAGCCTCAAGGGGGCGTCTAGCAGAGCAGAGACCCAGTACTTC CASLKGASSRAETQYF once TRBV7-2 TRBD1 TRBJ2-5
TGCGCCAGCAGCTTGGAGCAGGGGCCCCGCTATGGCTACACCTTC CASSLEQGPRYGYTF - TRBV5-1 - TRBJ1-2
TGTGCCAGCAGCTTAGCTAGTGGCAATCAGCCCCAGCATTTT CASSLASGNQPQHF - TRBV7-8 - TRBJ1-5
TGTGCCAGCAGTTTAGCGGGGGGCTACGGCAATCAGCCCCAGCATTTT CASSLAGGYGNQPQHF once TRBV28 - TRBJ1-5
TGTGCCACGGGGGATCCGGGACAGGGTGATTTGGAGACCCAGTACTTC CATGDPGQGDLETQYF - TRBV19 TRBD1 TRBJ2-5
TGCGCCAGCAGCTCGGGGGGCTCTGGAAACACCATATATTTT CASSSGGSGNTIYF - TRBV5-1 - TRBJ1-3
TGCGCCAGCAGCTTGGGAGGATCTGGGGCCAACGTCCTGACTTTC CASSLGGSGANVLTF - TRBV5-1 - TRBJ2-6
TGTGCCAGCAGCTCCCGGGGACAGCTTAATGAAAAACTGTTTTTT CASSSRGQLNEKLFF - TRBV7-9 TRBD1 TRBJ1-4
TGTGCCAGCAGCGCCCACAGCCAAGAGACCCAGTACTTC CASSAHSQETQYF - TRBV7-9 - TRBJ2-5